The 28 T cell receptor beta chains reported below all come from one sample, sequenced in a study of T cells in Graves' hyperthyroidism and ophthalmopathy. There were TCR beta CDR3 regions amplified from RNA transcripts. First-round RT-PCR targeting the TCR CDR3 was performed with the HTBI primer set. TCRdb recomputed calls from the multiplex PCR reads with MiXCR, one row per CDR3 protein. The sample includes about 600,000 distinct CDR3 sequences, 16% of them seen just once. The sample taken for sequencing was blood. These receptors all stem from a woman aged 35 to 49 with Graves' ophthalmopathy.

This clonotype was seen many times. Here the CDR3 DNA reads TGTGCCAGCAGCCGGCGACAGGGCCCCCGCACAGATACGCAGTATTTT. Protein product: CASSRRQGPRTDTQYF. The rearrangement uses TRBV11-3 and TRBJ2-3, with TRBD1 matching over 7 bases. With 5 bases clipped from V and 1 base from J, the junction kept 9 bases outside the gene matches. This CDR3 is 16 amino acids long. Per the germline V gene, CDR1 is SGHNT and CDR2 is YENEEA.

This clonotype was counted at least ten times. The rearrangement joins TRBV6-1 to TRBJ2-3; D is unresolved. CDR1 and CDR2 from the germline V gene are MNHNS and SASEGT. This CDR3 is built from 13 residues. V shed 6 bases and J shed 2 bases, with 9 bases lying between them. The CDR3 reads CASRGSYTDTQYF. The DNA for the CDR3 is TGTGCCAGCAGGGGTAGCTACACAGATACGCAGTATTTT.

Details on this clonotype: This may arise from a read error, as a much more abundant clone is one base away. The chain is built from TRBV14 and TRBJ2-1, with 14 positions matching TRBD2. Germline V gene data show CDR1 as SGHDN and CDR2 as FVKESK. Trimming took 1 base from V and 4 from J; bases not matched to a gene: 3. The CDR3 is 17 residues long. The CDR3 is CASSQVGTSGGYNEQFF. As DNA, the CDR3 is TGTGCCAGCAGCCAAGTAGGGACTAGCGGGGGATACAATGAGCAGTTCTTC. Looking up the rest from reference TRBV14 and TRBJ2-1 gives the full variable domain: EAGVTQFPSHSVIEKGQTVTLRCDPISGHDNLYWYRRVMGKEIKFLLHFVKESKQDESGMPNNRFLAERTGGTYSTLKVQPAELEDSGVYFCASSQVGTSGGYNEQFFGPGTRLTVL.

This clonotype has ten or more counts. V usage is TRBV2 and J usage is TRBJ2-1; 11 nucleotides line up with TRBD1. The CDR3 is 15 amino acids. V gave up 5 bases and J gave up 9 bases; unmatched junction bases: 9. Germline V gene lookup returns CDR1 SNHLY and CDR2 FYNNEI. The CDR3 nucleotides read TGTGCCAGCAGTCGCGGACAGGGGGCGCGTAGTGAGCAGTTCTTC. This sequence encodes CASSRGQGARSEQFF.

CDR3 residues: CASTGAPYADTQYF. The CDR3 bases are TGTGCCAGTACAGGGGCGCCCTACGCAGATACGCAGTATTTT. The genes are TRBV5-5 and TRBJ2-3; 7 bases are shared with TRBD1. Germline lookup yields CDR1 SGHKS and CDR2 YYEKEE (reference sequence). V gave up 8 bases and J gave up 4 bases; unmatched junction bases: 10. The CDR3 has 14 amino acids. The entire variable domain, with the rest obtained from reference TRBV5-5 and TRBJ2-3, is as follows: DAGVTQSPTHLIKTRGQQVTLRCSPISGHKSVSWYQQVLGQGPQFIFQYYEKEERGRGNFPDRFSARQFPNYSSELNVNALLLGDSALYLCASTGAPYADTQYFGPGTRLTVL.

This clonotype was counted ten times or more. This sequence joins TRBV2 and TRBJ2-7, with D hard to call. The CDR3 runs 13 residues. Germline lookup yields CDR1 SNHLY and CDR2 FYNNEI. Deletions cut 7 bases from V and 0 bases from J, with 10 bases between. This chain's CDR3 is CASTLGLSYEQYF. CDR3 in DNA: TGTGCCAGCACCTTGGGCCTCTCCTACGAGCAGTACTTC.

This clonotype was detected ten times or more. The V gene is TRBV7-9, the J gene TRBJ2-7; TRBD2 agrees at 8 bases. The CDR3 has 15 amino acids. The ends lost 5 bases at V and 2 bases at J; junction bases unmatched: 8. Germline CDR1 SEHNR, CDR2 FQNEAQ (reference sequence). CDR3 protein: CASSTDSGLAYEQYF. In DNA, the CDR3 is TGTGCCAGCAGCACCGATTCGGGACTAGCCTACGAGCAGTACTTC.

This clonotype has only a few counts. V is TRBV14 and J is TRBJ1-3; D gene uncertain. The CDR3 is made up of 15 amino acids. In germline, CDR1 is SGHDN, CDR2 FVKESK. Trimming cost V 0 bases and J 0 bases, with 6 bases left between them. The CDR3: CASSQEGFSGNTIYF. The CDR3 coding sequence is TGTGCCAGCAGCCAAGAGGGGTTCTCTGGAAACACCATATATTTT.

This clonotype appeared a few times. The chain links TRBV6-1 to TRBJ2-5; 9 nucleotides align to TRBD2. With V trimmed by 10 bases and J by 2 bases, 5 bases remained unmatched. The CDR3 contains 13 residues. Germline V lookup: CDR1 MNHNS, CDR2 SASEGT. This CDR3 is CATRTSGQETQYF. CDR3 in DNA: TGTGCCACCCGAACTAGCGGGCAAGAGACCCAGTACTTC.

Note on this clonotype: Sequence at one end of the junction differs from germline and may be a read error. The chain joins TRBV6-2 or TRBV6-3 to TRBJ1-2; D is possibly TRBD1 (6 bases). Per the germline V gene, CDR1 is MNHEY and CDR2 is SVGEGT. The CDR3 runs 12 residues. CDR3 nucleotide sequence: TGCGCCACCGGCGGGGGCACCTATGGCTACACCTTC. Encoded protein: CATGGGTYGYTF.

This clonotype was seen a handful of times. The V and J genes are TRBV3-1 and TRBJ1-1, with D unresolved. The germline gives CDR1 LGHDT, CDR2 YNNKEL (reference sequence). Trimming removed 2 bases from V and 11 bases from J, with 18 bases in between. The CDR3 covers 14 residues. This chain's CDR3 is CASSQRFTASLAFF. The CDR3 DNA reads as TGTGCCAGCAGCCAACGCTTCACAGCGAGTTTGGCTTTCTTT.

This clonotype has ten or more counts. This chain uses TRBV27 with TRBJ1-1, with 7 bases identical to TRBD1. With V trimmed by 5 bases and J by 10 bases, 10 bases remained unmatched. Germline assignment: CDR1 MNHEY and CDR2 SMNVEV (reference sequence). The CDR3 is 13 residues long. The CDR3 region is CASSPSPGGRAFF. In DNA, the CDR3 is TGTGCCAGCAGTCCCTCGCCAGGGGGTAGAGCTTTCTTT.

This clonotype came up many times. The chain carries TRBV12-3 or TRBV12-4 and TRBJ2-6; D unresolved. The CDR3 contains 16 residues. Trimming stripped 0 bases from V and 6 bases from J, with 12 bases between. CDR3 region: CASSLAGPPEANVLTF. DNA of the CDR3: TGTGCCAGCAGTTTAGCAGGGCCCCCCGAGGCCAACGTCCTGACTTTC.

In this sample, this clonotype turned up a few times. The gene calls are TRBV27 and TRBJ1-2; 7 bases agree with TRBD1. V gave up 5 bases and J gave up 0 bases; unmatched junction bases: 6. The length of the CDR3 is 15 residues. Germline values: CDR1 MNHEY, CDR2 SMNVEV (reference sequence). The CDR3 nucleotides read TGTGCCAGCAGTCGTCGACAGGGCGCTAACTATGGCTACACCTTC. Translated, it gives CASSRRQGANYGYTF.

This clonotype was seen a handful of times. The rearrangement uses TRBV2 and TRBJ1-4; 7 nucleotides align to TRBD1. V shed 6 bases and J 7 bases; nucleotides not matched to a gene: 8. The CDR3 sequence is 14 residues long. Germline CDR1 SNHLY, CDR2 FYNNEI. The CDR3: CASRPDRATEKLFF. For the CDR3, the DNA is TGTGCCAGCAGGCCTGACAGGGCGACTGAAAAACTGTTTTTT.

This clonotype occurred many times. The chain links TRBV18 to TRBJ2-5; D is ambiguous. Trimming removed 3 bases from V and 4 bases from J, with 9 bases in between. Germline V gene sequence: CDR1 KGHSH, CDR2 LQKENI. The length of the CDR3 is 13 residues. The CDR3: CASSPPALETQYF. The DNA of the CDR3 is TGTGCCAGCTCACCCCCAGCGTTAGAGACCCAGTACTTC.

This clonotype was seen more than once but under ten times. CDR3 in amino acids: CASSPRQGRQDTQYF. As DNA, the CDR3 is TGTGCCAGCAGCCCCAGACAGGGCCGGCAGGATACGCAGTATTTT. V gene TRBV9 combines with J gene TRBJ2-3, with TRBD1 identical over 7 bases. V lost 4 bases and J lost 6; bases outside the gene matches: 11. CDR3 length: 15 amino acids. Germline CDR1 SGDLS, CDR2 YYNGEE. Full variable domain (missing parts from reference TRBV9 and TRBJ2-3): DSGVTQTPKHLITATGQRVTLRCSPRSGDLSVYWYQQSLDQGLQFLIQYYNGEERAKGNILERFSAQQFPDLHSELNLSSLELGDSALYFCASSPRQGRQDTQYFGPGTRLTVL.

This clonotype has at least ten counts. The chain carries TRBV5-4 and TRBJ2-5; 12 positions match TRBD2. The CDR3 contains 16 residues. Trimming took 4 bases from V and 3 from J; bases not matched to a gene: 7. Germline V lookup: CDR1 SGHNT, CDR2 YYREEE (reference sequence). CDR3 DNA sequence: TGTGCCAGCAGCATCAGGACTAGCGGGGATAAAGAGACCCAGTACTTC. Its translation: CASSIRTSGDKETQYF.

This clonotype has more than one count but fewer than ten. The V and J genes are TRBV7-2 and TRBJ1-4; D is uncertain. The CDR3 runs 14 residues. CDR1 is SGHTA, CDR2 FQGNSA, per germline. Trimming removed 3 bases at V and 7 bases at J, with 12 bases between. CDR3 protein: CASSFGPWGEKLFF. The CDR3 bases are TGTGCCAGCAGCTTCGGGCCCTGGGGTGAAAAACTGTTTTTT. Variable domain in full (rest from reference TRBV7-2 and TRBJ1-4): GAGVSQSPSNKVTEKGKDVELRCDPISGHTALYWYRQSLGQGLEFLIYFQGNSAPDKSGLPSDRFSAERTGGSVSTLTIQRTQQEDSAVYLCASSFGPWGEKLFFGSGTQLSVL.

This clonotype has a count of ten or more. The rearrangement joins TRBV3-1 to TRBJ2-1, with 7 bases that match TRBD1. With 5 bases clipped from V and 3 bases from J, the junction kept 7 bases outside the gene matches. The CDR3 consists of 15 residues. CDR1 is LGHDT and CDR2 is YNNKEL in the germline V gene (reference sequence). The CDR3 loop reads CASSKRTGNYNEQFF. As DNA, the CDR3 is TGTGCCAGCAGCAAAAGGACAGGTAACTACAATGAGCAGTTCTTC.

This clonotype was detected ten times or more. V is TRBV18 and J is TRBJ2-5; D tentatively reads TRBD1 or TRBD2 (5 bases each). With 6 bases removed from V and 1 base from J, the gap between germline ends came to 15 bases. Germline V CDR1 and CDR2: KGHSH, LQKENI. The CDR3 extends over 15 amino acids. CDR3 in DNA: TGTGCCAGCTCCCCGTCGTTGAGGGGCCAAGAGACCCAGTACTTC. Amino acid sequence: CASSPSLRGQETQYF.

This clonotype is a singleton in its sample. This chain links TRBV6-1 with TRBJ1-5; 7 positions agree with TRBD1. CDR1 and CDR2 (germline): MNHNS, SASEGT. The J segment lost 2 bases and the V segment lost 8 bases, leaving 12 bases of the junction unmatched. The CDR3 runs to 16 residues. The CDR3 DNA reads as TGTGCCAGCGCCCAAACAGGGGATGGGGGCAATCAGCCCCAGCATTTT. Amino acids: CASAQTGDGGNQPQHF.

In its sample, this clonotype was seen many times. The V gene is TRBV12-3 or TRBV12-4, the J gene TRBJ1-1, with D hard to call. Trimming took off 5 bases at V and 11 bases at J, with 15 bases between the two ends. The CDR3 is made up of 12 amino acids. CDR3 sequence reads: CASSPLTQQAFF. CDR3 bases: TGTGCCAGCAGTCCCTTGACCCAACAGGCTTTCTTT.

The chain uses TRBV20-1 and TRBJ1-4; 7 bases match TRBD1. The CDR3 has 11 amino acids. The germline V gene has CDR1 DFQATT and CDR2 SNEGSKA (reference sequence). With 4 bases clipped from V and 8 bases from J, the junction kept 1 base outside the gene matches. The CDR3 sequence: CSATGGEKLFF. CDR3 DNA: TGCAGTGCTACAGGGGGAGAAAAACTGTTTTTT.

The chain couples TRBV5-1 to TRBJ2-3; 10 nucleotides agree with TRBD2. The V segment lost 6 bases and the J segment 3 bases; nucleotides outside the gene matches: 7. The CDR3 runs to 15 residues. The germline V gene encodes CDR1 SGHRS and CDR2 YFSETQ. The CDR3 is CASNLLAGLTDTQYF. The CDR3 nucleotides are TGCGCCAGCAACTTACTAGCGGGATTGACAGATACGCAGTATTTT.

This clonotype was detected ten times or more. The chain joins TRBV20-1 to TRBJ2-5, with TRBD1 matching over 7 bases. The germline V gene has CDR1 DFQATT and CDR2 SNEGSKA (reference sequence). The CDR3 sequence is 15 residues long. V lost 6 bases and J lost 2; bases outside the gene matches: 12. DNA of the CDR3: TGCAGTGCCGTTCCTTATGACAGGGTTCAAGAGACCCAGTACTTC. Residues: CSAVPYDRVQETQYF.

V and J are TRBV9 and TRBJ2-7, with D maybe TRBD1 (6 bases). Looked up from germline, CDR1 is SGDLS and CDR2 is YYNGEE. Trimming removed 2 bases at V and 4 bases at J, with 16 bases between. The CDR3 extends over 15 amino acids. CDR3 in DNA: TGTGCCAGCAGCGTCGACGCTACAGGGAGATACGAGCAGTACTTC. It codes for CASSVDATGRYEQYF.

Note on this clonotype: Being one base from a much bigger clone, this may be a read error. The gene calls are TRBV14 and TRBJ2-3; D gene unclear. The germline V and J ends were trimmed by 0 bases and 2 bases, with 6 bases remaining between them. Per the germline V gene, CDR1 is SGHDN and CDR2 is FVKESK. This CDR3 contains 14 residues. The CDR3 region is CASSQDLTTDTQYF. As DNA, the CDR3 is TGTGCCAGCAGCCAAGATTTGACCACAGATACGCAGTATTTT.